The subject of this entry is one T cell receptor beta chain. The antigen is not known. In germline, CDR1 is DFQATT, CDR2 SNEGSKA (reference sequence). The CDR3 has 13 amino acids. The sample is drawn from a study of post-analysis software for immune sequencing data. Study-wide background: Patients with relapsing-remitting, secondary progressive and progressive-relapsing multiple sclerosis courses were all represented.

Broader study findings: Those with multiple sclerosis, the patient group, showed significantly lower normalized Chao1 diversity than controls. In patients, TRBV5-6, TRBV5-1 and TRBV20-1 belonged to roughly five TRBV segments found more frequently than in controls.

cDNA libraries for TCR beta contained unique molecular identifiers. It was from roughly 0.93 to 9.6 million T cells that about half a million cDNA molecules came. TCRdb redid the calling of the PCR reads with MiXCR, one entry per CDR3 protein. The data contain 750,000 to 950,000 distinct CDR3 sequences, around 42% of them singletons. The V gene is TRBV20-1, the J gene TRBJ2-7; the match to TRBD1 covers 9 bases. The J call is doubtful: the DNA matches TRBJ2-5 better. The sequencing sample was made of blood. This clonotype was obtained from a girl aged 5 to 17 with multiple sclerosis. CDR3 sequence (DNA): TGCAGCGAGACCTCCGGGACAGGGGAGACCCAGTACTTC. Its translation is CSETSGTGETQYF.